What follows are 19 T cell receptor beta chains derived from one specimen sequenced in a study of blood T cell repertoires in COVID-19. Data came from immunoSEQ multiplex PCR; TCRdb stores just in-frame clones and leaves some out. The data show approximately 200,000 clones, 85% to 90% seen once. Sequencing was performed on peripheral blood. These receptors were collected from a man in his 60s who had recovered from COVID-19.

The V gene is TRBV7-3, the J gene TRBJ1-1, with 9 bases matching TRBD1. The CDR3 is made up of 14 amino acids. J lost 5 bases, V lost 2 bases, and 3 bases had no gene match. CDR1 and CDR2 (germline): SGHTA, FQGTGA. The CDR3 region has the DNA TGTGCCAGCAGCTTAGCGGGACAGGGTACTGAAGCTTTCTTT. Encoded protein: CASSLAGQGTEAFF.

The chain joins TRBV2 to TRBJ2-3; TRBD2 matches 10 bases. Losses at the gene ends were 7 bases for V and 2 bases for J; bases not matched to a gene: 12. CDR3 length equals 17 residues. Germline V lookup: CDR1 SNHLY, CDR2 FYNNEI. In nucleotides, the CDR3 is TGTGCCAGCACCTTAGGGGTCCTAGCGGGGGTCACAGATACGCAGTATTTT. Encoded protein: CASTLGVLAGVTDTQYF. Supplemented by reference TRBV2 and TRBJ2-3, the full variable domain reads EPEVTQTPSHQVTQMGQEVILRCVPISNHLYFYWYRQILGQKVEFLVSFYNNEISEKSEIFDDQFSVERPDGSNFTLKIRSTKLEDSAMYFCASTLGVLAGVTDTQYFGPGTRLTVL.

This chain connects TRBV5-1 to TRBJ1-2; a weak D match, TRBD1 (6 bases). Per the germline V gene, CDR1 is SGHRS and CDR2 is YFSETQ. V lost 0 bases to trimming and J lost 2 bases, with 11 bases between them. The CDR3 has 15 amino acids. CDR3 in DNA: TGCGCCAGCAGCTTGGCCCCGGACAGAAACTATGGCTACACCTTC. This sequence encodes CASSLAPDRNYGYTF.

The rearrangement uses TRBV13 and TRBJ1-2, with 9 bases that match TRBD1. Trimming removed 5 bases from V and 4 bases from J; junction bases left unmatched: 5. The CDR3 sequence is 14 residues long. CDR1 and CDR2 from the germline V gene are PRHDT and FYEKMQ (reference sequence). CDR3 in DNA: TGTGCCAGCAGCCGGGACAGGGACGCCTATGGCTACACCTTC. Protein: CASSRDRDAYGYTF. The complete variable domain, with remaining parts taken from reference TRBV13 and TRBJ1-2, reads AAGVIQSPRHLIKEKRETATLKCYPIPRHDTVYWYQQGPGQDPQFLISFYEKMQSDKGSIPDRFSAQQFSDYHSELNMSSLELGDSALYFCASSRDRDAYGYTFGSGTRLTVV.

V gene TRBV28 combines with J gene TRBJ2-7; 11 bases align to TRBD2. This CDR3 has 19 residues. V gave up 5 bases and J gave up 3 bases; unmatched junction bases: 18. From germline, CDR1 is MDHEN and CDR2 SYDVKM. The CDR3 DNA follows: TGTGCCAGCAGTGTAAGACTAGCGGGAAGACCTCTAGGTCTCTACGAGCAGTACTTC. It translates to CASSVRLAGRPLGLYEQYF.

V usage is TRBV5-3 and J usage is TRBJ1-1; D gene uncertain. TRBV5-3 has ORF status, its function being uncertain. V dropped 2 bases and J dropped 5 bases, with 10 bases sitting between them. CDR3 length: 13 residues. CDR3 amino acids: CARSLKADTEAFF. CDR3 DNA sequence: TGTGCCAGAAGCTTAAAGGCGGATACTGAAGCTTTCTTT.

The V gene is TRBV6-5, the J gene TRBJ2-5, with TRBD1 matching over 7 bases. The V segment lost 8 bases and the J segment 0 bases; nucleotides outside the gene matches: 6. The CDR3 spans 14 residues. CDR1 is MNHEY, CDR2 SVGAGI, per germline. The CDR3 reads CASHRGQNQETQYF. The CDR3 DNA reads TGTGCCAGCCACAGGGGCCAGAACCAAGAGACCCAGTACTTC.

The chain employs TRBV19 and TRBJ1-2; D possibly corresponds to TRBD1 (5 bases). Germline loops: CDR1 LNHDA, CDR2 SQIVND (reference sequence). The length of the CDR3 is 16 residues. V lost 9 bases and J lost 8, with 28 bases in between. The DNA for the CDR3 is TGTGCCAGCTTAACTCCTAACAGGTGGTCTTCCAGCGGCTACACCTTC. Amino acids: CASLTPNRWSSSGYTF.

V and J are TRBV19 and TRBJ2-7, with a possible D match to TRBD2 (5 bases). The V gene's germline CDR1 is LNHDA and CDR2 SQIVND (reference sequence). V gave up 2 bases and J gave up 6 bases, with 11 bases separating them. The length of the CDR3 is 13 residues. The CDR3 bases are TGTGCCAGTAGTATACGGGGATATGGCGAGCAGTACTTC. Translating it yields CASSIRGYGEQYF.

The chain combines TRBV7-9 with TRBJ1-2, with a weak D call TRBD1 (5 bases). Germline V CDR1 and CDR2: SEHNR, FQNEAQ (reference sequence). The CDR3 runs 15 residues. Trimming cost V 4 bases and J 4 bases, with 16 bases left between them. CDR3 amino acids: CASSWGDRSGYGYTF. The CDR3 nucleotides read TGTGCCAGCAGCTGGGGGGACCGCTCTGGCTATGGCTACACCTTC.

CDR3 in DNA: TGCGCCAGTTTCAAGGGTTCCGGGATGGGCACAGATACGCAGTATTTT. Its protein product is CASFKGSGMGTDTQYF. The chain joins TRBV5-1 to TRBJ2-3; tentatively, D is TRBD2 (5 bases). Germline V gene data show CDR1 as SGHRS and CDR2 as YFSETQ. The CDR3 totals 16 residues. The V and J ends lost 8 bases and 1 base respectively, with 20 bases between them.

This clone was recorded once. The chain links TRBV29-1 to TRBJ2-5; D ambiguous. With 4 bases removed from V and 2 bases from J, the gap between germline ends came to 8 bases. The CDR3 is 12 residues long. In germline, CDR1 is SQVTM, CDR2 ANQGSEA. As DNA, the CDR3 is TGCAGCGTTGTGCGCGGACAAGAGACCCAGTACTTC. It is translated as CSVVRGQETQYF. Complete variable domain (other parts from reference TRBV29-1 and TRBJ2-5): SAVISQKPSRDICQRGTSLTIQCQVDSQVTMMFWYRQQPGQSLTLIATANQGSEATYESGFVIDKFPISRPNLTFSTLTVSNMSPEDSSIYLCSVVRGQETQYFGPGTRLLVL.

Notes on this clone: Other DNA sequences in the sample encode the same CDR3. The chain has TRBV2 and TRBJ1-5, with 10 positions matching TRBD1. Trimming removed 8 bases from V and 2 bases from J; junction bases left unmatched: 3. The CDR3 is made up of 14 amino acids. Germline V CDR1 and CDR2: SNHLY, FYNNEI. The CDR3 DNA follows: TGTGCCAGCGCCGGGACAGGGGGCAATCAGCCCCAGCATTTT. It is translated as CASAGTGGNQPQHF. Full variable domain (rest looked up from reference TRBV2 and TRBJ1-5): EPEVTQTPSHQVTQMGQEVILRCVPISNHLYFYWYRQILGQKVEFLVSFYNNEISEKSEIFDDQFSVERPDGSNFTLKIRSTKLEDSAMYFCASAGTGGNQPQHFGDGTRLSIL.

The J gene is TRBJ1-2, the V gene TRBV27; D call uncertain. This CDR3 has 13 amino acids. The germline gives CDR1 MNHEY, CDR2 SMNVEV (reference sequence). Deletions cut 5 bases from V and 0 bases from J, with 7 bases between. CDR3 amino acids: CASSTYPNYGYTF. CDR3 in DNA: TGTGCCAGCAGTACCTACCCTAACTATGGCTACACCTTC.

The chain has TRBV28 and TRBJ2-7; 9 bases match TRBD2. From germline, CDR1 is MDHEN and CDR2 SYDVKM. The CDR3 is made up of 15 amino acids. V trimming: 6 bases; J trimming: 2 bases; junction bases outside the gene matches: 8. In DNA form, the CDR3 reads TGTGCCAGCAGGCCTCTAGCGGGAATTACCTACGAGCAGTACTTC. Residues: CASRPLAGITYEQYF.

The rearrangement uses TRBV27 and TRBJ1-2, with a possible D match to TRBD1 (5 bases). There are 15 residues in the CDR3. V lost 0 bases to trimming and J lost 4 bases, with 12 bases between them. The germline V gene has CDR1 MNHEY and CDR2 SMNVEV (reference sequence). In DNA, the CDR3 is TGTGCCAGCAGTTTATCGCGGGGACCGGTCTATGGCTACACCTTC. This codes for CASSLSRGPVYGYTF.

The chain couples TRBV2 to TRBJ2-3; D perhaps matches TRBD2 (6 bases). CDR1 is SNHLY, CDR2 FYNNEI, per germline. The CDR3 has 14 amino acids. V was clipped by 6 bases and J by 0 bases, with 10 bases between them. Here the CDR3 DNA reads TGTGCCAGCAGACCGGGAGAGAGCACAGATACGCAGTATTTT. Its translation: CASRPGESTDTQYF.

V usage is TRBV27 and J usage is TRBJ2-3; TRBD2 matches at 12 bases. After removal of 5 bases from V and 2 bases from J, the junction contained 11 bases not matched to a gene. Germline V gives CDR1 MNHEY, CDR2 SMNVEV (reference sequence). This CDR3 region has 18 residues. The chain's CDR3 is CASSPTLGLAGLTDTQYF. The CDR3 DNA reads TGTGCCAGCAGTCCGACCCTGGGACTAGCGGGCCTCACAGATACGCAGTATTTT.

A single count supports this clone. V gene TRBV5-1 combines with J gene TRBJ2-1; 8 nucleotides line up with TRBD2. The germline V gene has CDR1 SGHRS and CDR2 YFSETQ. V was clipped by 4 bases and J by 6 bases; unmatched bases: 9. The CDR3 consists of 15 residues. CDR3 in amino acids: CASSRVAGLGNEQFF. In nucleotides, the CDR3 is TGCGCCAGCAGCAGGGTAGCGGGATTGGGCAATGAGCAGTTCTTC.